What follows are 8 T cell receptor beta chains derived from one specimen sequenced in a study of blood T cell repertoires in COVID-19. Some clones are missing from TCRdb's copy, which holds only in-frame ones; the method was immunoSEQ multiplex PCR. The sample shows about 280,000 clones, approximately 90% of them seen only once. Sample: PBMCs or T cells enriched from blood (not recorded which). These receptors all stem from a man in his forties who had been exposed to COVID-19.

The chain uses TRBV19 and TRBJ1-4; D is uncertain. V was cut by 6 bases and J by 2 bases, with 19 bases left in between. Germline-derived CDR1 and CDR2 are LNHDA and SQIVND (reference sequence). CDR3 length: 17 amino acids. CDR3 sequence: CASRGPPSGPTNEKLFF. In nucleotides, the CDR3 is TGTGCCAGTAGGGGCCCCCCAAGCGGACCTACTAATGAAAAACTGTTTTTT.

The genes are TRBV10-3 and TRBJ2-6, with 11 bases lining up with TRBD1. The CDR3 runs 16 residues. The V segment lost 6 bases and the J segment 4 bases; nucleotides outside the gene matches: 5. Germline V lookup: CDR1 ENHRY, CDR2 SYGVKD. The CDR3 sequence: CAIRGTGGNGANVLTF. The DNA of the CDR3 is TGTGCCATCAGGGGGACAGGGGGAAACGGGGCCAACGTCCTGACTTTC.

The chain joins TRBV28 to TRBJ2-7; 13 positions match TRBD2. This CDR3 spans 17 amino acids. Germline V gene lookup returns CDR1 MDHEN and CDR2 SYDVKM. V lost 6 bases to trimming and J lost 5 bases; unmatched junction nucleotides: 13. The DNA for the CDR3 is TGTGCCAGCAGCCCCAGACTAGCGGGAGGCCTCAGGGACGAGCAGTACTTC. The encoded protein is CASSPRLAGGLRDEQYF. The complete variable domain, with remaining parts taken from reference TRBV28 and TRBJ2-7, reads DVKVTQSSRYLVKRTGEKVFLECVQDMDHENMFWYRQDPGLGLRLIYFSYDVKMKEKGDIPEGYSVSREKKERFSLILESASTNQTSMYLCASSPRLAGGLRDEQYFGPGTRLTVT.

The V gene is TRBV29-1, the J gene TRBJ1-1; perhaps TRBD1 as D (5 bases). Per the germline V gene, CDR1 is SQVTM and CDR2 is ANQGSEA. This CDR3 has 11 residues. V was trimmed by 6 bases and J by 11 bases, leaving 16 bases between them. The CDR3 coding sequence is TGCAGCGTCGTCAGGGCGGAGATTGCTTTCTTT. Its translation is CSVVRAEIAFF.

The J gene is TRBJ2-3, the V gene TRBV7-9, with a possible D match to TRBD1 (5 bases). Trimming stripped 5 bases from V and 0 bases from J, with 12 bases between. Germline V gene lookup returns CDR1 SEHNR and CDR2 FQNEAQ (reference sequence). The CDR3 consists of 15 residues. CDR3 amino acids: CASSLPGPSTDTQYF. Here the CDR3 DNA reads TGTGCCAGCAGCCTCCCAGGGCCTAGCACAGATACGCAGTATTTT.

The gene calls are TRBV29-1 and TRBJ1-5; 8 nucleotides match TRBD1. This CDR3 is built from 13 residues. Per the germline V gene, CDR1 is SQVTM and CDR2 is ANQGSEA. The V and J ends lost 6 bases and 7 bases, in that order; junction bases with no gene match: 8. CDR3 sequence (DNA): TGCAGCGTGATTGGACAGGGCGGCCAGCCCCAGCATTTT. This translates into CSVIGQGGQPQHF.

Only one count was recorded for this clone. V gene TRBV7-9 combines with J gene TRBJ2-1; TRBD2 might be the D (6 bases). The CDR3 spans 14 residues. Trimming removed 3 bases from V and 4 bases from J, with 10 bases in between. Per the germline V gene, CDR1 is SEHNR and CDR2 is FQNEAQ (reference sequence). In nucleotides, the CDR3 is TGTGCCAGCAGCTTTGGGGGGAGATACAATGAGCAGTTCTTC. It codes for CASSFGGRYNEQFF.

The chain couples TRBV5-4 to TRBJ1-1; TRBD1 is a possible D gene (6 bases). Deletions cut 1 base from V and 3 bases from J, with 16 bases between. The CDR3 consists of 16 residues. Germline CDR1 reads SGHNT; CDR2 reads YYREEE (reference sequence). The CDR3, as DNA: TGTGCCAGCAGCTTGCCTCCAGGGGAGGGGGACACTGAAGCTTTCTTT. This encodes CASSLPPGEGDTEAFF.